This T cell receptor beta chain is drawn from a study of B cell selection in AIRE deficiency. The V gene's germline CDR1 is KGHSH and CDR2 LQKENI. The V gene lost 6 bases and the J gene lost 8 bases, with 14 bases spanning the gap. This CDR3 spans 14 amino acids. Assay used: immunoSEQ multiplex PCR; TCRdb lists only in-frame clones, some missing. The data show around 24,000 clones, with 95% to 96% seen just once and approximately 0.17% held by the top ten. This clone was counted once. Its target is unknown. Study outcomes and limitations: Of roughly 3,400 shared Treg TCRbeta sequences, 31.6% were healthy-donor-only and around 9.5% patient-only.

Sorting defined conventional CD4 T cells as CD4+CD127+. The TCR originated in a human donor in good health. The material sequenced was CD4+CD127+ conventional T cells sorted from PBMCs. V is TRBV18 and J is TRBJ1-6; TRBD1 is a possible D gene (5 bases). The chain's CDR3 is CASSLGTDDSPLHF. DNA of the CDR3: TGTGCCAGCTCCTTAGGGACGGACGATTCACCCCTCCACTTT.